Listed below are T cell receptor beta chains from one sample, sequenced in a study of blood T cell repertoires in COVID-19. Here immunoSEQ multiplex PCR was the method, and the copy in TCRdb shows in-frame clones only, minus some. The table records some 110,000 clones, 70% to 80% of them present only once. The sample taken for sequencing was peripheral blood. These receptors all come from a human donor with acute or convalescent COVID-19. The donor label of this sample is uncertain. The CDR3 runs from the conserved cysteine through the conserved F or W. Fields, in order: V gene, D gene, J gene, clone size, CDR3 protein, CDR3 DNA. The D gene is left open where the match is weak. Clone size is not always given. Where it is, it says once, few, many or a class for expanded clones.

>TRBV4-1|NA|TRBJ1-2|NA
CASSQAWREKNYGYTF
TGCGCCAGCAGCCAAGCGTGGAGGGAGAAGAACTATGGCTACACCTTC
>TRBV19|NA|TRBJ1-2|NA
CASSIVAGANYGYTF
TGTGCCAGTAGTATAGTCGCAGGGGCTAACTATGGCTACACCTTC
>TRBV5-1|NA|TRBJ1-2|NA
CASSLGPGHPNSYGYTF
TGCGCCAGCAGCTTGGGGCCGGGACACCCTAATAGCTATGGCTACACCTTC
>TRBV2|NA|TRBJ1-5|NA
CASSGEGRLAQPQHF
TGTGCCAGCAGTGGGGAGGGGCGTCTAGCGCAGCCCCAGCATTTT
>TRBV7-9|TRBD1|TRBJ1-2|NA
CASGLYAGTGTYGYTF
TGTGCCAGCGGCCTATACGCCGGGACAGGGACCTATGGCTACACCTTC
>TRBV6-6|NA|TRBJ1-2|NA
CASSSYGYTF
TGTGCCAGCAGCTCCTATGGCTACACCTTC
>TRBV5-1|TRBD2|TRBJ2-3|NA
CASSLTSGGATDTQYF
TGCGCCAGCAGCTTGACTAGCGGGGGGGCCACAGATACGCAGTATTTT
>TRBV5-4|TRBD2|TRBJ2-3|NA
CASSWGSGSTDTQYF
TGTGCCAGCAGCTGGGGTAGCGGGAGCACAGATACGCAGTATTTT
>TRBV29-1|NA|TRBJ1-5|once
CSVTAEGGSNQPQHF
TGCAGCGTTACAGCGGAAGGGGGAAGCAATCAGCCCCAGCATTTT
>TRBV6-5|TRBD2|TRBJ2-5|NA
CASSPVSGDQETQYF
TGTGCCAGCAGTCCGGTTAGCGGGGATCAAGAGACCCAGTACTTC
>TRBV18|TRBD1|TRBJ1-6|once
CASSAQTGTGGNSPLHF
TGTGCCAGCTCGGCTCAAACCGGGACAGGGGGTAATTCACCCCTCCACTTT
>TRBV30|NA|TRBJ1-5|NA
CAWSVSLTRSNQPQHF
TGTGCCTGGAGTGTATCCCTCACGAGAAGCAATCAGCCCCAGCATTTT
>TRBV6-5|TRBD1|TRBJ1-2|NA
CASSYSGQGSYGYTF
TGTGCCAGCAGTTACTCGGGACAGGGGTCCTATGGCTACACCTTC
>TRBV27|TRBD1|TRBJ1-5|once
CASRRTGGNQPQHF
TGTGCCAGCCGACGGACAGGGGGGAATCAGCCCCAGCATTTT
>TRBV6-1|NA|TRBJ1-2|NA
CASSEWGPDGYTF
TGTGCCAGCAGTGAGTGGGGGCCGGATGGCTACACCTTC
>TRBV6-5|TRBD1|TRBJ2-6|NA
CASNRQGAGANVLTF
TGTGCCAGCAATAGACAGGGGGCCGGGGCCAACGTCCTGACTTTC
>TRBV28|NA|TRBJ1-6|NA
CASSLAGVNNSPLHF
TGTGCCAGCAGTTTGGCAGGGGTAAATAATTCACCCCTCCACTTT